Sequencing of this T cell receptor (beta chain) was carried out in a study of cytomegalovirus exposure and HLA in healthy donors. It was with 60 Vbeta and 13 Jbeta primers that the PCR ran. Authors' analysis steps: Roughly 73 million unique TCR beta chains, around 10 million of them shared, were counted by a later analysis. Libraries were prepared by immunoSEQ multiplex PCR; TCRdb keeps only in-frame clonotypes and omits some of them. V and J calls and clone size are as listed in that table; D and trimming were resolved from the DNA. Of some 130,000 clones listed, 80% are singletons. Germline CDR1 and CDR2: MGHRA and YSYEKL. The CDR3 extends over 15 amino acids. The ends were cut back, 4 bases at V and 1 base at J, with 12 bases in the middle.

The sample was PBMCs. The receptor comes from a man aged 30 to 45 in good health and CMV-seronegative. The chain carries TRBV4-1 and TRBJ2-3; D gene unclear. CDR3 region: CASSLGVGRTDTQYF. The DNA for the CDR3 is TGCGCCAGCAGCCTCGGAGTGGGTCGCACAGATACGCAGTATTTT.